The text below deals with one T cell receptor beta chain. This record belongs to a study of blood T cell repertoires in COVID-19. Study-level information: Samples came from the United States, Italy and Spain, spanning acute and convalescent COVID-19.

In the study's own analysis: For nucleated cells, counts were estimated from reference gene primer amplification. The assay was immunoSEQ multiplex PCR, and TCRdb's table has in-frame clones only and misses some. V and J calls and clone size are given by that table; D and trimming were obtained from the DNA. Seen here are roughly 320,000 clones, around 87% observed once, and the top ten hold about 1.2%. In germline, CDR1 is SGHVS, CDR2 FQNEAQ. This CDR3 spans 16 amino acids. V was clipped by 5 bases and J by 4 bases, with 18 bases between them. The rearrangement uses TRBV7-8 and TRBJ1-5, with no clear D. The source is a man between 65 and 85 years old with acute or convalescent COVID-19. Source material: peripheral blood. The CDR3 sequence: CASSAWMRGRNQPQHF. CDR3 nucleotide sequence: TGTGCCAGCAGCGCGTGGATGCGGGGTCGGAATCAGCCCCAGCATTTT.